The clone carrying this TCR beta chain came up a few times. What it recognizes is unknown. The length of the CDR3 is 14 residues. The V end lost 6 bases, the J end lost 4 bases, and 19 bases lay between the germline ends. Per the germline V gene, CDR1 is DFQATT and CDR2 is SNEGSKA (reference sequence). This sample stems from a study of T cells after yellow fever vaccination. The overall study: The SMART-Seq v4 Ultra Low Input method served to prepare the low-cell-number fractions.

MiXCR, run by TCRdb on the 5' RACE reads, gives a single entry per CDR3 protein. The table includes 510,000 or so distinct CDR3 sequences, 15% to 20% detected once. Whole-study findings and limits: Researchers noted that a small share of clonotypes showed up in both CD4 and CD8 compartments. Though it reached lower strength, the secondary response hit its peak faster, day 5 versus 15.

The V gene is TRBV20-1, the J gene TRBJ2-7; perhaps D is TRBD1 or TRBD2 (5 bases each). This clonotype was sampled from a man aged 30-40 years who received the YFV17D yellow fever vaccine. Sequenced material: PBMCs, taken 15 days after the yellow fever booster vaccination. CDR3 bases: TGCAGTGCCGGCCAGGGACGCCCTCCTTACGAGCAGTACTTC. It encodes CSAGQGRPPYEQYF.